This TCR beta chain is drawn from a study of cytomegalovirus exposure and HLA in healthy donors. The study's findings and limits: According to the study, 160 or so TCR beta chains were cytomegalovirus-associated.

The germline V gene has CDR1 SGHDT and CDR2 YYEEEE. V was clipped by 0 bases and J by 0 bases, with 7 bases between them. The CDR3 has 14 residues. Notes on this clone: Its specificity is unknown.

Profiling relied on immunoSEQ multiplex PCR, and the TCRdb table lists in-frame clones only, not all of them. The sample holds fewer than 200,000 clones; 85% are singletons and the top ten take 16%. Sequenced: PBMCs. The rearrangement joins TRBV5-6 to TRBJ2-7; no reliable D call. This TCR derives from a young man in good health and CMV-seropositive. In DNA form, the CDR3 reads TGTGCCAGCAGCTTGGGTATGAGCTCCTACGAGCAGTACTTC. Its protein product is CASSLGMSSYEQYF.